The 10 T cell receptor beta chains in this list originate from one sample, sequenced in a study of low-dose radiotherapy and immunotherapy resistance in tumors. Both TCRalpha and TCRbeta chains were reverse transcribed with V-gene-specific primers. The PCR that amplified TCRs ran for around 22 cycles, relying on a constant-region primer and a V-primer adapter. TCRdb reprocessed the reads via MiXCR and lists one record per CDR3 protein. Of about 13,000 distinct CDR3 sequences listed, roughly 60% were seen once; the top ten hold 6% to 8.5%. The receptors here all came from a human donor with advanced metastatic prostate, ovarian, gallbladder or colorectal cancer (not recorded which). This table probably holds off-target reads from a library built for another chain.

Written as DNA, the CDR3 is TGCGCCAGCAGCCGGGGACTAGCGGGAACCTACGAGCAGTACTTC. As protein: CASSRGLAGTYEQYF. The chain couples TRBV4-1 to TRBJ2-7; 13 nucleotides agree with TRBD2. The CDR3 sequence is 15 residues long. V lost 4 bases and J lost 2; bases outside the gene matches: 2. Germline loops: CDR1 MGHRA, CDR2 YSYEKL.

The chain couples TRBV2 to TRBJ1-6, with D possibly being TRBD1 (6 bases). Germline CDR1 and CDR2: SNHLY and FYNNEI. This CDR3 region has 13 residues. V was cut by 4 bases and J by 14 bases, with 15 bases left in between. CDR3 residues: CASSADRSGALHF. The CDR3 DNA sequence: TGTGCCAGCAGTGCCGACAGGTCGGGGGCCCTCCACTTT.

The chain employs TRBV9 and TRBJ2-1; TRBD2 agrees at 9 bases. Germline trimming cut 0 bases from V and 7 bases from J; bases unmatched to any gene: 2. The CDR3 is 14 residues long. Germline CDR1 reads SGDLS; CDR2 reads YYNGEE. DNA for the CDR3: TGTGCCAGCAGCGTAGGTAGCGGGAGTAATGAGCAGTTCTTC. This gives the protein CASSVGSGSNEQFF.

This clonotype was observed a few times. The chain links TRBV28 to TRBJ2-1; 12 positions match TRBD2. The length of the CDR3 is 14 residues. The J segment lost 9 bases and the V segment lost 7 bases, leaving 7 bases of the junction unmatched. From germline, CDR1 is MDHEN and CDR2 SYDVKM. The CDR3 reads CASTRLAGGGEQFF. The CDR3 bases are TGTGCCAGCACGAGGCTAGCGGGGGGGGGTGAGCAGTTCTTC.

This clonotype came up a few times. The chain employs TRBV18 and TRBJ2-2; D gene uncertain. Germline CDR1 reads KGHSH; CDR2 reads LQKENI. The CDR3 covers 16 residues. Trimming took 0 bases from V and 1 from J, leaving 9 bases between them. This chain's CDR3 is CASSPPPDLNTGELFF. The CDR3 nucleotides read TGTGCCAGCTCACCACCGCCAGACTTGAACACCGGGGAGCTGTTTTTT.

The chain carries TRBV28 and TRBJ1-5; D call uncertain. Germline CDR1 MDHEN, CDR2 SYDVKM. The CDR3 spans 11 residues. V was trimmed by 2 bases and J by 6 bases, leaving 2 bases between them. CDR3 coding DNA: TGTGCCAGCAGTTTAGGTCAGCCCCAGCATTTT. Protein sequence: CASSLGQPQHF.

This chain links TRBV20-1 with TRBJ1-1, with D perhaps matching TRBD1 (5 bases). Looked up from germline, CDR1 is DFQATT and CDR2 is SNEGSKA (reference sequence). Trimming took 1 base from V and 5 from J, leaving 20 bases between them. The length of the CDR3 is 16 residues. The CDR3 DNA follows: TGCAGTGCTAGAGGCCAGGGTAGATATCGTAGTACTGAAGCTTTCTTT. Translated: CSARGQGRYRSTEAFF.

This clonotype was found once. CDR3 sequence: CASSIRDSYNSPLHF. The CDR3 DNA follows: TGTGCCAGCAGCATCCGGGACAGTTATAATTCACCCCTCCACTTT. The chain uses TRBV9 and TRBJ1-6, with 7 bases fitting TRBD1. V lost 4 bases and J lost 4; bases outside the gene matches: 5. Germline V gene data show CDR1 as SGDLS and CDR2 as YYNGEE. This CDR3 has 15 amino acids.

The genes are TRBV5-1 and TRBJ2-2, with D uncertain. V was trimmed by 2 bases and J by 2 bases, leaving 1 base between them. Germline V gene lookup returns CDR1 SGHRS and CDR2 YFSETQ. The CDR3 has 12 amino acids. This CDR3 reads CASSFNTGELFF. CDR3 DNA sequence: TGCGCCAGCAGCTTCAACACCGGGGAGCTGTTTTTT.

The CDR3 spells CASSPGHSDIQYF. CDR3 sequence (DNA): TGCGCCAGCAGCCCGGGACATTCGGACATTCAGTACTTC. The chain carries TRBV5-1 and TRBJ2-4, with TRBD1 as a possible D gene (6 bases). Trimming removed 4 bases from V and 8 bases from J, with 13 bases in between. Germline CDR1 is SGHRS and CDR2 is YFSETQ. The CDR3 is 13 amino acids.